Listed below are T cell receptor beta chains from one sample, sequenced in a study of blood T cell repertoires in COVID-19. Sequencing was performed with immunoSEQ multiplex PCR; in TCRdb, only in-frame clones are kept and a portion is missing. Here the sample spans 290,000 or so clones, roughly 89% being singletons. Sequencing was performed on PBMCs or T cells enriched from blood (not recorded which). These receptors all stem from a woman between 18 and 29 years old with acute COVID-19. Both conserved end residues are part of each CDR3. Each record gives: V gene, J gene, clone size, D gene, CDR3 DNA, CDR3 protein. D genes are given only for firm matches. Clone size is shown for a subset of rows, as once, few, many or a class of expanded clone.

v_gene: TRBV4-1; j_gene: TRBJ2-3; abundance: NA; d_gene: NA; CDR3nt: TGCGCCAGCAGCCAAGATCCGTTCGAGCGGGTATACACAGATACGCAGTATTTT; CDR3aa: CASSQDPFERVYTDTQYF
v_gene: TRBV18; j_gene: TRBJ1-2; abundance: NA; d_gene: NA; CDR3nt: TGTGCCAGCTCACCGACAGCCCAGAACTATGGCTACACCTTC; CDR3aa: CASSPTAQNYGYTF
v_gene: TRBV29-1; j_gene: TRBJ2-1; abundance: once; d_gene: NA; CDR3nt: TGCAGCGTTGAAGAGGGAAGGGGCTATGAGCAGTTCTTC; CDR3aa: CSVEEGRGYEQFF
v_gene: TRBV3-1/TRBV3-2; j_gene: TRBJ2-6; abundance: NA; d_gene: NA; CDR3nt: TGTGCCAGCAGCCATAGTCCGGGGACTGGGGCCAACGTCCTGACTTTC; CDR3aa: CASSHSPGTGANVLTF
v_gene: TRBV28; j_gene: TRBJ1-1; abundance: NA; d_gene: NA; CDR3nt: TGTGCCAGCAGTTTGGGGAGGGTGGGAACTGAAGCTTTCTTT; CDR3aa: CASSLGRVGTEAFF
v_gene: TRBV7-3; j_gene: TRBJ1-2; abundance: NA; d_gene: NA; CDR3nt: TGTGCCAGCAGCGAAGGATCAGGGGATGGCTACACCTTC; CDR3aa: CASSEGSGDGYTF
v_gene: TRBV9; j_gene: TRBJ1-6; abundance: few; d_gene: NA; CDR3nt: TGTGCCAGCAGCGCTACAGGGAATAATTCACCCCTCCACTTT; CDR3aa: CASSATGNNSPLHF
v_gene: TRBV7-2; j_gene: TRBJ1-1; abundance: NA; d_gene: NA; CDR3nt: TGTGCCAGCAGCTTGGTTCCAATTCGGGGTAACACTGAAGCTTTCTTT; CDR3aa: CASSLVPIRGNTEAFF
v_gene: TRBV19; j_gene: TRBJ2-1; abundance: once; d_gene: NA; CDR3nt: TGTGCCAGTAGTACCTTAGCGCTTTCCTACAATGAGCAGTTCTTC; CDR3aa: CASSTLALSYNEQFF
v_gene: TRBV19; j_gene: TRBJ2-5; abundance: NA; d_gene: NA; CDR3nt: TGTGCCAGTAGTCCGGTCAGGGGGAGGGAGACCCAGTACTTC; CDR3aa: CASSPVRGRETQYF
v_gene: TRBV28; j_gene: TRBJ1-4; abundance: once; d_gene: NA; CDR3nt: TGTGCCAGCAGTTTGCGAGAAAAACTGTTTTTT; CDR3aa: CASSLREKLFF
v_gene: TRBV5-1; j_gene: TRBJ2-2; abundance: once; d_gene: TRBD1; CDR3nt: TGCGCCAGCAGCGGCTCCGGGACAGGGGACACCGGGGAGCTGTTTTTT; CDR3aa: CASSGSGTGDTGELFF
v_gene: TRBV6-1; j_gene: TRBJ2-3; abundance: NA; d_gene: TRBD2; CDR3nt: TGTGCCAGCAGTGAGACTACTAGCGGGAGGACCCGAGCCACAGATACGCAGTATTTT; CDR3aa: CASSETTSGRTRATDTQYF
v_gene: TRBV27; j_gene: TRBJ2-1; abundance: NA; d_gene: TRBD2; CDR3nt: TGTGCCAGCAGTATTCGACTAGCGGGAGGGCCAAAGGAGCAGTTCTTC; CDR3aa: CASSIRLAGGPKEQFF
v_gene: TRBV10-3; j_gene: TRBJ1-2; abundance: few; d_gene: NA; CDR3nt: TGTGCCATCAGGGCCACAGGGCACGGTAACTATGGCTACACCTTC; CDR3aa: CAIRATGHGNYGYTF
v_gene: TRBV19; j_gene: TRBJ1-1; abundance: NA; d_gene: TRBD1; CDR3nt: TGTGCCACCCGACAGGGGGCGGGGACCATCACTGAAGCTTTCTTT; CDR3aa: CATRQGAGTITEAFF
v_gene: TRBV6-5; j_gene: TRBJ2-2; abundance: NA; d_gene: NA; CDR3nt: TGTGCCAGCAGTTACTCCGGGGTCACCGGGGAGCTGTTTTTT; CDR3aa: CASSYSGVTGELFF
v_gene: TRBV5-1; j_gene: TRBJ2-2; abundance: NA; d_gene: NA; CDR3nt: TGCGCCAGCAGCTGGCGGAGCGGTGGTTCCGGGGAGCTGTTTTTT; CDR3aa: CASSWRSGGSGELFF
v_gene: TRBV5-5; j_gene: TRBJ2-1; abundance: NA; d_gene: NA; CDR3nt: TGTGCCAGCAGCTTGATTCCGGGTAATGAGCAGTTCTTC; CDR3aa: CASSLIPGNEQFF
v_gene: TRBV28; j_gene: TRBJ1-5; abundance: NA; d_gene: NA; CDR3nt: TGTGCCACCATTCGACTCCCATATCAGCCCCAGCATTTT; CDR3aa: CATIRLPYQPQHF
v_gene: TRBV6-5; j_gene: TRBJ2-7; abundance: NA; d_gene: NA; CDR3nt: TGTGCCAGCAGTCGGAGTCGCCTCCTCTACGAGCAGTACTTC; CDR3aa: CASSRSRLLYEQYF
v_gene: TRBV27; j_gene: TRBJ2-1; abundance: NA; d_gene: TRBD1; CDR3nt: TGTGCCAGCCATAGGACACCCGGACAGGCGATATACAATGAGCAGTTCTTC; CDR3aa: CASHRTPGQAIYNEQFF
v_gene: TRBV18; j_gene: TRBJ2-2; abundance: NA; d_gene: NA; CDR3nt: TGTGCCAGCTCACGAACCAAGGGGGTGAAGAATGGCACCGGGGAGCTGTTTTTT; CDR3aa: CASSRTKGVKNGTGELFF
v_gene: TRBV15; j_gene: TRBJ2-6; abundance: once; d_gene: TRBD1; CDR3nt: TGTGCCACCAGCAGAGTCGGCAACAGGGGACCAGTGGGCTCTGGGGCCAACGTCCTGACTTTC; CDR3aa: CATSRVGNRGPVGSGANVLTF
v_gene: TRBV19; j_gene: TRBJ2-5; abundance: NA; d_gene: NA; CDR3nt: TGTGCCAGTTCTTCCGAGCCCCTCCAAGAGACCCAGTACTTC; CDR3aa: CASSSEPLQETQYF
v_gene: TRBV27; j_gene: TRBJ1-2; abundance: NA; d_gene: NA; CDR3nt: TGTGCCAGCAGTTATTCGGGAGACTATGGCTACACCTTC; CDR3aa: CASSYSGDYGYTF
v_gene: TRBV28; j_gene: TRBJ1-1; abundance: NA; d_gene: TRBD1; CDR3nt: TGTGCCAGCAGTTTGGGGACAGGGACTGAAGCTTTCTTT; CDR3aa: CASSLGTGTEAFF